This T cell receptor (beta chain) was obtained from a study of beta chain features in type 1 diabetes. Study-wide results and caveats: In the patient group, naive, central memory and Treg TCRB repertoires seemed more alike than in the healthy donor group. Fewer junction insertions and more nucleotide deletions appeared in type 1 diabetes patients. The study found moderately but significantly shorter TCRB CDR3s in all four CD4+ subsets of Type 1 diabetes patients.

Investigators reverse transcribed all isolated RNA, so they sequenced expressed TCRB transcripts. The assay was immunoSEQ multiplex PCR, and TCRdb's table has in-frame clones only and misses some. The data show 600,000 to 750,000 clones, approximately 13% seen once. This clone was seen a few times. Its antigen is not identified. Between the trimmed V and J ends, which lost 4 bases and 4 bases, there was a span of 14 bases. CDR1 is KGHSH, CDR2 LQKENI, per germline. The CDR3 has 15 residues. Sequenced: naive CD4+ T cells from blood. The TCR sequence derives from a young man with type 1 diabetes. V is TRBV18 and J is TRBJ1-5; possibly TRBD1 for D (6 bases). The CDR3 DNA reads TGTGCCAGCTCACTAACAGGGAGTGGGAATCAGCCCCAGCATTTT. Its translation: CASSLTGSGNQPQHF.